These 30 T cell receptor beta chains were all obtained from the same sample, sequenced in a study of T cells in Graves' hyperthyroidism and ophthalmopathy. Amplification targeted TCR beta CDR3 regions from RNA transcripts. The HTBI set primed first-round TCR CDR3 RT-PCR. Via MiXCR, TCRdb re-called the multiplex PCR reads, giving one row per CDR3 protein. The sample carries fewer than 550,000 distinct CDR3 sequences, approximately 14% recorded once. The specimen sequenced was blood. The receptors originated from a woman aged 18-29 years with Graves' hyperthyroidism.

The chain is built from TRBV9 and TRBJ2-5; D may be TRBD1 or TRBD2 (5 bases each). The V and J ends lost 5 bases and 3 bases respectively, with 17 bases between them. This CDR3 region has 15 residues. Germline V lookup: CDR1 SGDLS, CDR2 YYNGEE. The CDR3 DNA reads TGTGCCAGCAGTCACAGTGGGACGGACAAAGAGACCCAGTACTTC. This encodes CASSHSGTDKETQYF.

This clonotype has ten or more counts. CDR3 DNA: TGTGCCAGCAGTTACCAAACATCTAGCATCCATGAGCAGTTCTTC. It specifies CASSYQTSSIHEQFF. The chain combines TRBV6-2 or TRBV6-3 with TRBJ2-1; maybe TRBD2 (5 bases). Germline lookup yields CDR1 MNHEY and CDR2 SVGEGT. The CDR3 loop spans 15 amino acids. V was trimmed by 2 bases and J by 8 bases, leaving 16 bases between them.

This clonotype has a count of ten or more. This chain connects TRBV24-1 to TRBJ2-7; D unresolved. CDR3 size: 12 residues. V gave up 3 bases and J gave up 9 bases, with 11 bases separating them. Germline loops: CDR1 KGHDR, CDR2 SFDVKD. The CDR3 sequence: CATSDLQDRQYF. CDR3 in DNA: TGTGCCACCAGTGATCTTCAGGACCGGCAGTACTTC.

The chain carries TRBV4-3 and TRBJ2-3; 7 bases align to TRBD1. Trimming at V came to 3 bases and at J to 0 bases, leaving 6 bases not matched to a gene. Germline loops: CDR1 LGHNA, CDR2 YSLEER. The CDR3 consists of 16 residues. CDR3 in amino acids: CASSQSGTDSTDTQYF. DNA for the CDR3: TGCGCCAGCAGCCAGTCAGGGACAGATAGCACAGATACGCAGTATTTT.

The CDR3 nucleotides are TGTGCCAGCAGTGAACAGAACACTGAAGCTTTCTTT. Translated, it gives CASSEQNTEAFF. This chain links TRBV25-1 with TRBJ1-1; D is undetermined. Between the trimmed V and J ends, which lost 2 bases and 1 base, there was a span of 2 bases. Looked up from germline, CDR1 is MGHDK and CDR2 is SYGVNS. The CDR3 extends over 12 amino acids.

This clonotype came up many times. V gene TRBV10-3 combines with J gene TRBJ2-7; D is possibly TRBD1 (6 bases). Germline V lookup: CDR1 ENHRY, CDR2 SYGVKD. The CDR3 consists of 13 residues. Trimming stripped 3 bases from V and 1 base from J, with 7 bases between. CDR3: CAISEQGSYEQYF. The CDR3 coding sequence is TGTGCCATCAGTGAACAGGGTTCCTACGAGCAGTACTTC.

The V and J genes are TRBV14 and TRBJ2-1; TRBD2 agrees at 12 bases. Germline loops: CDR1 SGHDN, CDR2 FVKESK. This CDR3 is built from 18 residues. Trimming took 4 bases from V and 6 from J; bases not matched to a gene: 13. This CDR3 is CASSPDPGLAGNSNEQFF. The CDR3 DNA reads TGTGCCAGCAGCCCCGATCCGGGACTAGCGGGTAACAGCAATGAGCAGTTCTTC.

This clonotype was counted at least ten times. This sequence joins TRBV28 and TRBJ1-5; no reliable D call. CDR1 is MDHEN, CDR2 SYDVKM, per germline. V was pared by 4 bases and J by 2 bases, with 12 bases between. The CDR3 is 15 residues long. CDR3 sequence reads: CASSYLEVGNQPQHF. Here the CDR3 DNA reads TGTGCCAGCAGTTACCTCGAGGTTGGCAATCAGCCCCAGCATTTT.

This clonotype was found a few times. The chain joins TRBV5-1 to TRBJ2-3, with D perhaps TRBD2 (5 bases). Deletions cut 4 bases from V and 4 bases from J, with 16 bases between. CDR3 size: 15 residues. Germline V lookup: CDR1 SGHRS, CDR2 YFSETQ. The CDR3 DNA follows: TGCGCCAGCAGCCCGGTACTAGAAGGGCCAGATACGCAGTATTTT. This codes for CASSPVLEGPDTQYF.

This chain uses TRBV20-1 with TRBJ2-1, with a weak D call TRBD2 (6 bases). The V and J ends lost 6 bases and 0 bases respectively, with 15 bases between them. Germline V gene data show CDR1 as DFQATT and CDR2 as SNEGSKA (reference sequence). This CDR3 comprises 15 residues. The CDR3 loop is CSAGGLSSSYNEQFF. The CDR3 bases are TGCAGTGCGGGGGGACTTTCGAGCTCCTACAATGAGCAGTTCTTC.

The genes are TRBV20-1 and TRBJ1-3; D not resolved. The CDR3 covers 10 residues. Germline-derived CDR1 and CDR2 are DFQATT and SNEGSKA (reference sequence). The CDR3 sequence: CRGEGNTIYF. CDR3 DNA sequence: TGCAGGGGCGAGGGCAACACCATATATTTT.

This clonotype was seen at least ten times. This sequence joins TRBV20-1 and TRBJ2-1; D is possibly TRBD1 (5 bases). Germline V CDR1 and CDR2: DFQATT, SNEGSKA (reference sequence). V lost 0 bases and J 6 bases, leaving 12 bases between the germline ends. The CDR3 loop spans 14 amino acids. The DNA of the CDR3 is TGCAGTGCTAGAGACAGGGTAGCACTCAATGAGCAGTTCTTC. This encodes CSARDRVALNEQFF.

This clonotype was seen repeatedly, ten times or more. Here the CDR3 DNA reads TGTGCCAGCGGGGGAACTAGCGGGCACGGGGAGACCCAGTACTTC. This sequence encodes CASGGTSGHGETQYF. The chain joins TRBV2 to TRBJ2-5; 9 nucleotides agree with TRBD2. Per the germline V gene, CDR1 is SNHLY and CDR2 is FYNNEI. The CDR3 is made up of 15 amino acids. Trimming removed 8 bases from V and 5 bases from J; junction bases left unmatched: 12.

Many counts were recorded for this clonotype. This sequence joins TRBV10-3 and TRBJ2-5; 7 bases fit TRBD2. Trimming removed 0 bases from V and 4 bases from J; junction bases left unmatched: 8. CDR1 and CDR2 (germline): ENHRY, SYGVKD. This CDR3 is built from 16 residues. The CDR3 protein is CAISESWTGGRETQYF. The DNA of the CDR3 is TGTGCCATCAGTGAGTCATGGACGGGAGGTCGAGAGACCCAGTACTTC.

The J gene is TRBJ2-2, the V gene TRBV19, with 9 bases aligning to TRBD2. The junction had 7 bases not matched to a gene; V was cut back by 5 bases and J by 3 bases. Germline-derived CDR1 and CDR2 are LNHDA and SQIVND (reference sequence). The CDR3 runs to 16 residues. DNA for the CDR3: TGTGCCAGTAGTTCATTCGAGCGGGGGGACACCGGGGAGCTGTTTTTT. Encoded protein: CASSSFERGDTGELFF.

This clonotype was detected many times. The rearrangement links TRBV2 to TRBJ1-5; D is ambiguous. Germline CDR1 reads SNHLY; CDR2 reads FYNNEI. The germline V and J ends were trimmed by 3 bases and 3 bases, with 0 bases remaining between them. The CDR3 is 11 amino acids. The CDR3 loop is CASSDNQPQHF. CDR3 sequence (DNA): TGTGCCAGCAGTGACAATCAGCCCCAGCATTTT.

The table lists this clonotype with many counts. The rearrangement uses TRBV6-6 and TRBJ2-7; 10 bases are a match to TRBD1. CDR3 length: 15 residues. From germline, CDR1 is MNHNY and CDR2 SVGAGI (reference sequence). After removal of 2 bases from V and 2 bases from J, the junction contained 3 bases not matched to a gene. The CDR3 nucleotides read TGTGCCAGCAGTTACAGGGACAGGGGTCCCTACGAGCAGTACTTC. Translation gives CASSYRDRGPYEQYF.

In its sample, this clonotype was seen many times. This rearrangement joins TRBV2 to TRBJ2-3; 11 nucleotides align to TRBD2. V lost 8 bases and J lost 7; bases outside the gene matches: 8. Germline V gene sequence: CDR1 SNHLY, CDR2 FYNNEI. The CDR3 runs 14 residues. The CDR3 is CASGRLAGRHTQYF. As DNA, the CDR3 is TGTGCCAGCGGTAGACTAGCGGGACGCCATACGCAGTATTTT.

This clonotype was counted between two and nine times. The chain links TRBV6-2 or TRBV6-3 to TRBJ2-7, with TRBD1 matching 7 bases. Germline V lookup: CDR1 MNHEY, CDR2 SVGEGT. The V gene end was trimmed by 5 bases and the J gene end by 2 bases; junction bases not matched to a gene: 15. CDR3 size: 17 residues. CDR3 bases: TGTGCCAGCAGTGCACTCCCGGGACAGTCAATGGCCTACGAGCAGTACTTC. It encodes CASSALPGQSMAYEQYF.

With regard to this clonotype: A much bigger clone sits one base away, suggesting this may be a read error. J is TRBJ2-3 and V is TRBV2, with 8 positions matching TRBD2. Germline V gene sequence: CDR1 SNHLY, CDR2 FYNNEI. The CDR3 spans 14 residues. The CDR3 reads CASAPAGDTGTQYF. The CDR3 DNA reads as TGTGCCAGCGCCCCAGCGGGAGACACAGGTACGCAGTATTTT. Full variable domain (outside the CDR3, taken from reference TRBV2 and TRBJ2-3): EPEVTQTPSHQVTQMGQEVILRCVPISNHLYFYWYRQILGQKVEFLVSFYNNEISEKSEIFDDQFSVERPDGSNFTLKIRSTKLEDSAMYFCASAPAGDTGTQYFGPGTRLTVL.

The V gene is TRBV6-1, the J gene TRBJ1-2; 10 positions agree with TRBD1. In germline, CDR1 is MNHNS, CDR2 SASEGT. The trim removed 5 bases at V and 2 bases at J, leaving 5 bases unmatched. CDR3 length equals 15 residues. CDR3 residues: CASSNPGQGNYGYTF. The CDR3 bases are TGTGCCAGCAGTAATCCGGGACAGGGGAACTATGGCTACACCTTC.

The genes are TRBV4-1 and TRBJ2-7; D is perhaps TRBD1 or TRBD2 (6 bases each). V lost 8 bases to trimming and J lost 1 base, with 18 bases between them. Germline-derived CDR1 and CDR2 are MGHRA and YSYEKL. The CDR3 covers 15 residues. CDR3 sequence (DNA): TGCGCCAGCGGGGGGCAGTCGGGGTCATCCTACGAGCAGTACTTC. It codes for CASGGQSGSSYEQYF.

The chain links TRBV4-1 to TRBJ2-3; D may match TRBD1 or TRBD2 (5 bases each). Germline CDR1 reads MGHRA; CDR2 reads YSYEKL. The CDR3 covers 16 residues. With 1 base removed from V and 6 bases from J, the gap between germline ends came to 17 bases. The CDR3 region has the DNA TGCGCCAGCAGCCAAGCCTCGTACGGGGCTCAGGATACGCAGTATTTT. It translates to CASSQASYGAQDTQYF.

This clonotype has a count of ten or more. Because the CDR3's place on the DNA is in doubt, the DNA is left out and the CDR3 is given as listed by TCRdb. CDR3 sequence reads: CASKMYGTVRFGEKNTEAFF. This chain uses TRBV19 with TRBJ1-1; TRBD1 was called by the table and not checked on the DNA. The V gene's germline CDR1 is LNHDA and CDR2 SQIVND (reference sequence). The CDR3 is made up of 20 amino acids, end residues included.

There are many counts of this clonotype. The chain recombines TRBV28 with TRBJ1-2, with 9 bases lining up with TRBD1. CDR3 length equals 15 residues. V was clipped by 2 bases and J by 8 bases; unmatched bases: 9. The germline V gene encodes CDR1 MDHEN and CDR2 SYDVKM. The CDR3 reads CASSLPLGQGYGYTF. Written as DNA, the CDR3 is TGTGCCAGCAGTTTACCGCTTGGACAGGGGTACGGCTACACCTTC.

This clonotype turned up a few times. This rearrangement joins TRBV27 to TRBJ1-1, with no clear D. CDR1 is MNHEY and CDR2 is SMNVEV in the germline V gene (reference sequence). V gave up 3 bases and J gave up 5 bases, with 16 bases separating them. CDR3 length: 15 amino acids. The DNA of the CDR3 is TGTGCCAGCAGTTTTAGCGGCCCTGGTTTTACTGAAGCTTTCTTT. Its translation is CASSFSGPGFTEAFF.

The rearrangement links TRBV11-1 to TRBJ2-4; weak D call: TRBD2 (6 bases). Germline V gives CDR1 SGHAT, CDR2 FQDESV (reference sequence). V was pared by 5 bases and J by 7 bases, with 9 bases between. This CDR3 region has 12 residues. Written as DNA, the CDR3 is TGTGCCAGCAGCCAGGAGGGGAACATTCAGTACTTC. It translates to CASSQEGNIQYF.

This clonotype came up a few times. The V and J genes are TRBV27 and TRBJ2-7; D gene ambiguous. Trimming left V 6 bases short and J 0 bases short, with 18 bases between. The CDR3 is 16 residues long. Germline-derived CDR1 and CDR2 are MNHEY and SMNVEV (reference sequence). CDR3 in amino acids: CASSREPTLSSYEQYF. In DNA form, the CDR3 reads TGTGCCAGCAGCAGAGAGCCCACATTAAGCTCCTACGAGCAGTACTTC.

Many counts were recorded for this clonotype. The chain employs TRBV7-2 and TRBJ2-7; 7 bases fit TRBD2. The V segment lost 2 bases and the J segment 4 bases; nucleotides outside the gene matches: 11. The CDR3 has 16 residues. Germline V CDR1 and CDR2: SGHTA, FQGNSA. The CDR3 loop is CASSLFLGSGGYEQYF. The CDR3, as DNA: TGTGCCAGCAGCTTATTTCTCGGGTCGGGGGGATACGAGCAGTACTTC.

This clonotype came up many times. The J gene is TRBJ2-1, the V gene TRBV18; D is unresolved. This CDR3 is 15 amino acids long. Trimming stripped 2 bases from V and 0 bases from J, with 8 bases between. Germline CDR1 and CDR2: KGHSH and LQKENI. The CDR3 loop is CASSPGHSSYNEQFF. CDR3 bases: TGTGCCAGCTCACCAGGGCACAGCTCCTACAATGAGCAGTTCTTC.